The clone carrying this TCR beta chain was observed a single time. Its antigen is still unknown. Sample-barcoded 5' priming and a J-beta primer mix drove a second PCR of 7 to 11 cycles. MiXCR was run by TCRdb on the 5' RACE reads, yielding one entry per CDR3 protein. The sample yields 1.5 million or so distinct CDR3 sequences, roughly 40% seen once. No fewer than 6 million PBMCs went into each sample. This record belongs to a study of blood T cells in healthy people across ages. Study information: In model experiments, template switching was able to capture about one barcoded beta molecule for every two T cells that were present.

General study results and limits: Per million T cells, TCR beta diversity dropped about linearly as age rose.

The CDR3 is 14 residues long. Trimming removed 0 bases from V and 8 bases from J, with 11 bases in between. Germline CDR1 reads SGHDN; CDR2 reads FVKESK. Sequenced input: blood. This chain connects TRBV14 to TRBJ2-1, with a possible D match to TRBD2 (6 bases). The source is a woman between 18 and 29 years old in good health. CDR3 region: CASSQETSWDEQFF. CDR3 DNA: TGTGCCAGCAGCCAAGAAACTAGCTGGGATGAGCAGTTCTTC.